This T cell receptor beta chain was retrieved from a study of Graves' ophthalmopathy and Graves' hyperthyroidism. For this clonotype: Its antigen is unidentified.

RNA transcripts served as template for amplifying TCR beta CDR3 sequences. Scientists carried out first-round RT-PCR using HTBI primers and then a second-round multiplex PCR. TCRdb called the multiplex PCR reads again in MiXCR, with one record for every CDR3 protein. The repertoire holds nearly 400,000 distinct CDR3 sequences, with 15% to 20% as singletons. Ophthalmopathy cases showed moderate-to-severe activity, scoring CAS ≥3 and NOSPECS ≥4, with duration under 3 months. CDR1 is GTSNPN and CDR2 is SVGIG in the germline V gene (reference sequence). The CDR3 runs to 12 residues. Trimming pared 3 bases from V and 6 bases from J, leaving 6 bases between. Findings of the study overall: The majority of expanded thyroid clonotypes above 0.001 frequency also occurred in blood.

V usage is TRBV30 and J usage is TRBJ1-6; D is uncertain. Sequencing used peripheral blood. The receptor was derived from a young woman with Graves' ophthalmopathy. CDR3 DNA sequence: TGTGCCTGGAGAGACCTTAATTCACCCCTCCACTTT. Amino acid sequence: CAWRDLNSPLHF.